Sequencing of this T cell receptor (beta chain) was carried out in a study of blood T cells in healthy people across ages. Isolation yielded PBMCs, at least 6 million per sample, in every case. The CDR3 length is 12 residues. Germline CDR1 SGDLS, CDR2 YYNGEE. V lost 0 bases to trimming and J lost 9 bases, with 7 bases between them. In this sample, this clonotype turned up a few times. Its antigen is currently unknown. Whole-study results and caveats: Total diversity from one million sequenced T cells was likely underestimated. Among long-lived donors, naive CD4+ cells were more numerous and diversity higher than in aged donors.

Alongside a J-beta primer mix, a sample-barcoded 5' primer served in a second PCR lasting roughly 6 to 11 cycles. Tags on each cDNA molecule came from a template-switch adaptor with 12 random nucleotides. TCRdb re-called the 5' RACE reads through MiXCR, storing one row per CDR3 protein. The data hold 910,000 or so distinct CDR3 sequences, with roughly 50% observed a single time. Sequencing was carried out using blood. The origin of this receptor is a woman aged 60-75 years in good health. The gene calls are TRBV9 and TRBJ2-1, with no clear D. The CDR3 is CASSVGITEQFF. CDR3 DNA: TGTGCCAGCAGCGTAGGAATAACTGAGCAGTTCTTC. The full variable domain, with the rest looked up from reference TRBV9 and TRBJ2-1, is DSGVTQTPKHLITATGQRVTLRCSPRSGDLSVYWYQQSLDQGLQFLIQYYNGEERAKGNILERFSAQQFPDLHSELNLSSLELGDSALYFCASSVGITEQFFGPGTRLTVL.